These 28 T cell receptor beta chains came from one sample sequenced in a study of blood T cell repertoires in COVID-19. Libraries were prepared by immunoSEQ multiplex PCR; TCRdb keeps only in-frame clonotypes and omits some of them. The sample lists 200,000 to 300,000 clones, around 86% seen once, with more than 2.5% in the top ten. Sequencing was performed on peripheral blood. These receptor sequences come from a woman aged 25 to 45 who had recovered from COVID-19.

CDR3 residues: CASSQDSASGGTRRLRAYEQYF. The CDR3 DNA sequence: TGTGCCAGCAGCCAAGACTCGGCGAGCGGGGGAACCAGACGGCTCCGGGCCTACGAGCAGTACTTC. The J gene is TRBJ2-7, the V gene TRBV4-2; 8 positions agree with TRBD2. The CDR3 sequence is 22 residues long. The trim removed 0 bases at V and 2 bases at J, leaving 24 bases unmatched. Germline-derived CDR1 and CDR2 are LGHNA and YNFKEQ.

This sequence joins TRBV2 and TRBJ1-6, with D perhaps matching TRBD1 (6 bases). The CDR3 length is 13 residues. Germline assignment: CDR1 SNHLY and CDR2 FYNNEI. V was clipped by 2 bases and J by 14 bases, with 13 bases between them. In DNA, the CDR3 is TGTGCCAGCAGTGAATCCCACAGGGCCACCCTCCACTTT. It yields the protein CASSESHRATLHF.

The chain combines TRBV6-6 with TRBJ1-2; D is uncertain. CDR1 is MNHNY, CDR2 SVGAGI, per germline (reference sequence). Trimming took off 4 bases at V and 9 bases at J, with 9 bases between the two ends. This CDR3 is 11 amino acids long. CDR3 region: CASSSLPSYTF. The DNA for the CDR3 is TGTGCCAGCAGTTCTCTGCCTAGCTACACCTTC.

The chain has TRBV21-1 and TRBJ2-2; whether TRBD1, the table's D call, matches the DNA was not checked. TRBV21-1 is tagged as a pseudogene. CDR3 size: 12 residues. CDR3 sequence (DNA): TGTGCCAGCAATCGCGACAGCGGGGAGCTGTTTTTT. As protein: CASNRDSGELFF.

This clone was picked up a small number of times. The chain has TRBV7-2 and TRBJ2-7, with TRBD2 as a possible D gene (6 bases). The CDR3 spans 16 residues. Germline values: CDR1 SGHTA, CDR2 FQGNSA. V dropped 1 base and J dropped 2 bases, with 15 bases sitting between them. Written as DNA, the CDR3 is TGTGCCAGCAGCTTAGACGGGGTCGGGGGTCCCTACGAGCAGTACTTC. Translation gives CASSLDGVGGPYEQYF. Looking up the rest from reference TRBV7-2 and TRBJ2-7 gives the full variable domain: GAGVSQSPSNKVTEKGKDVELRCDPISGHTALYWYRQSLGQGLEFLIYFQGNSAPDKSGLPSDRFSAERTGGSVSTLTIQRTQQEDSAVYLCASSLDGVGGPYEQYFGPGTRLTVT.

The CDR3 reads CASSPTRANTGELFF. Here the CDR3 DNA reads TGTGCCAGCAGCCCGACACGAGCGAACACCGGGGAGCTGTTTTTT. The chain is built from TRBV28 and TRBJ2-2; no clear D gene. This CDR3 is built from 15 residues. V was shortened by 6 bases and J by 0 bases, with 11 bases between the two germline ends. Germline lookup yields CDR1 MDHEN and CDR2 SYDVKM.

The rearrangement links TRBV27 to TRBJ2-2, with 9 bases fitting TRBD1. Losses at the gene ends were 5 bases for V and 6 bases for J; bases not matched to a gene: 4. Germline CDR1 reads MNHEY; CDR2 reads SMNVEV (reference sequence). The CDR3 extends over 14 amino acids. This CDR3 reads CASSMGQGAGELFF. For the CDR3, the DNA is TGTGCCAGCAGTATGGGACAGGGAGCCGGGGAGCTGTTTTTT.

The chain has TRBV7-2 and TRBJ2-4; 7 positions agree with TRBD1. CDR1 and CDR2 from the germline V gene are SGHTA and FQGNSA. The CDR3 is 14 residues long. The ends lost 4 bases at V and 5 bases at J; junction bases unmatched: 5. The CDR3 sequence: CASSYKTGQNIQYF. The CDR3 DNA follows: TGTGCCAGCAGCTACAAGACAGGGCAAAACATTCAGTACTTC.

Remarks on this clone: Germline and junction disagree at one end, which may indicate a read error. The chain uses TRBV24-1 and TRBJ1-2; D uncertain. The length of the CDR3 is 15 residues. Germline V lookup: CDR1 KGHDR, CDR2 SFDVKD. CDR3 protein: CVTSKRGNIAYGYTF. The CDR3 DNA reads TGTGTCACCTCAAAACGGGGAAATATAGCCTATGGCTACACCTTC.

V usage is TRBV2 and J usage is TRBJ2-3, with 12 bases identical to TRBD2. This CDR3 is built from 19 residues. Germline CDR1 is SNHLY and CDR2 is FYNNEI. The V gene end was trimmed by 1 base and the J gene end by 6 bases; junction bases not matched to a gene: 14. The CDR3 is CASSEGSALAGGPTDTQYF. The DNA of the CDR3 is TGTGCCAGCAGTGAAGGATCCGCCCTAGCGGGGGGGCCTACCGATACGCAGTATTTT.

The J gene is TRBJ1-2, the V gene TRBV7-9; D ambiguous. Trimming stripped 2 bases from V and 2 bases from J, with 6 bases between. Germline CDR1 is SEHNR and CDR2 is FQNEAQ (reference sequence). The CDR3 spans 13 residues. CDR3: CASSLSVNYGYTF. In nucleotides, the CDR3 is TGTGCCAGCAGCTTATCGGTAAACTATGGCTACACCTTC.

V and J are TRBV7-2 and TRBJ2-5; tentatively, D is TRBD1 (6 bases). CDR3 length: 16 amino acids. The V end was cut by 5 bases, the J end by 5 bases, with 21 bases between. From germline, CDR1 is SGHTA and CDR2 FQGNSA. The CDR3 region has the DNA TGTGCCAGCAGCAATTTTTGGGAACAGGGAATGGAGACCCAGTACTTC. Protein: CASSNFWEQGMETQYF.

The V gene is TRBV11-2, the J gene TRBJ2-1; possibly TRBD2 for D (5 bases). In germline, CDR1 is SGHAT, CDR2 FQNNGV. V was pared by 5 bases and J by 1 base, with 12 bases between. The CDR3 has 15 residues. This CDR3 reads CASSDRDPSYNEQFF. CDR3 in DNA: TGTGCCAGCAGCGACCGGGATCCTTCCTACAATGAGCAGTTCTTC.

This chain uses TRBV7-2 with TRBJ2-1; tentative D call: TRBD2 (7 bases). CDR3 length equals 15 residues. CDR1 is SGHTA, CDR2 FQGNSA, per germline. The V end was cut by 1 base, the J end by 8 bases, with 15 bases between. In DNA, the CDR3 is TGTGCCAGCAGCTTAGGAACGGGCGGGGGCGATGAGCAGTTCTTC. It is translated as CASSLGTGGGDEQFF.

The chain uses TRBV6-4 and TRBJ2-3, with 10 bases lining up with TRBD1. Germline CDR1 is MRHNA and CDR2 is SNTAGT. CDR3 length: 14 residues. The junction had 4 bases not matched to a gene; V was cut back by 6 bases and J by 4 bases. CDR3 loop: CASSLTGGADTQYF. The CDR3 nucleotides read TGTGCCAGCAGCTTGACAGGGGGCGCAGATACGCAGTATTTT.

V usage is TRBV5-5 and J usage is TRBJ1-1; maybe TRBD1 (6 bases). CDR3 length: 16 residues. V gave up 0 bases and J gave up 1 base, with 13 bases separating them. Germline loops: CDR1 SGHKS, CDR2 YYEKEE (reference sequence). The CDR3 is CASSLATGTPNTEAFF. The CDR3 nucleotides read TGTGCCAGCAGCTTGGCCACCGGGACACCGAACACTGAAGCTTTCTTT.

This clone was counted once. The chain joins TRBV5-1 to TRBJ2-3; TRBD1 agrees at 10 bases. The length of the CDR3 is 16 residues. Germline V gene sequence: CDR1 SGHRS, CDR2 YFSETQ. V shed 4 bases, J shed 0 bases, and the junction held 5 bases outside the gene matches. DNA of the CDR3: TGCGCCAGCAGCAACGGACAGGGGGTTAGCACAGATACGCAGTATTTT. Translating gives CASSNGQGVSTDTQYF.

The V call is TRBV19, the J call TRBJ1-1; TRBD1 matches at 7 bases. CDR3 size: 16 residues. Per the germline V gene, CDR1 is LNHDA and CDR2 is SQIVND (reference sequence). The V and J ends lost 3 bases and 1 base, in that order; junction bases with no gene match: 8. Here the CDR3 reads CASSIRTGSKNTEAFF. CDR3 DNA: TGTGCCAGTAGTATCCGGACAGGCAGCAAGAACACTGAAGCTTTCTTT.

Only a few counts were recorded for this clone. The rearrangement joins TRBV3-1 (or the pseudogene TRBV3-2) to TRBJ2-3; TRBD1 matches at 9 bases. The CDR3 is 13 amino acids. Germline CDR1 reads LGHDT; CDR2 reads YNNKEL (reference sequence). The J segment lost 7 bases and the V segment lost 4 bases, leaving 3 bases of the junction unmatched. The CDR3 protein is CASSRDRDNTQYF. CDR3 DNA: TGTGCCAGCAGCCGGGACAGGGATAATACGCAGTATTTT.

V usage is TRBV9 and J usage is TRBJ2-1; 8 positions agree with TRBD1. V lost 1 base to trimming and J lost 3 bases; unmatched junction nucleotides: 6. The CDR3 has 16 residues. Germline-derived CDR1 and CDR2 are SGDLS and YYNGEE. The CDR3 loop reads CASSVTGGPLYNEQFF. The CDR3, as DNA: TGTGCCAGCAGCGTAACAGGGGGTCCCCTCTACAATGAGCAGTTCTTC. The full variable domain, in which reference TRBV9 and TRBJ2-1 provide the parts outside the CDR3, is DSGVTQTPKHLITATGQRVTLRCSPRSGDLSVYWYQQSLDQGLQFLIQYYNGEERAKGNILERFSAQQFPDLHSELNLSSLELGDSALYFCASSVTGGPLYNEQFFGPGTRLTVL.

This clone was recorded only once. This rearrangement joins TRBV7-9 to TRBJ1-3; TRBD1 agrees at 7 bases. Germline assignment: CDR1 SEHNR and CDR2 FQNEAQ (reference sequence). The CDR3 contains 16 residues. V lost 5 bases, J lost 1 base, and 8 bases stayed unmatched. The CDR3 is CASSPPGDSSGNTIYF. CDR3 nucleotides: TGTGCCAGCAGCCCCCCTGGGGACAGTTCTGGAAACACCATATATTTT. The full variable domain, completed using reference TRBV7-9 and TRBJ1-3, is DTGVSQNPRHKITKRGQNVTFRCDPISEHNRLYWYRQTLGQGPEFLTYFQNEAQLEKSRLLSDRFSAERPKGSFSTLEIQRTEQGDSAMYLCASSPPGDSSGNTIYFGEGSWLTVV.

V usage is TRBV6-6 and J usage is TRBJ2-3, with 12 bases identical to TRBD2. There are 20 residues in the CDR3. Germline assignment: CDR1 MNHNY and CDR2 SVGAGI (reference sequence). The V and J ends lost 10 bases and 0 bases, in that order; junction bases with no gene match: 20. The DNA of the CDR3 is TGTGCCATCAGCTACAAGACTAGCGGGGGAAATGCAGCTAGCACAGATACGCAGTATTTT. This codes for CAISYKTSGGNAASTDTQYF.

This clone was observed a handful of times. J is TRBJ2-7 and V is TRBV27, with 9 bases aligning to TRBD1. CDR3 length: 16 residues. The germline V gene has CDR1 MNHEY and CDR2 SMNVEV (reference sequence). J was trimmed by 7 bases and V by 5 bases; bases with no gene match: 15. In DNA form, the CDR3 reads TGTGCCAGCAGTAGAGCCGGGACAGGGTCTTTTCGTGAGCAGTACTTC. Translated: CASSRAGTGSFREQYF.

The V call is TRBV6-4, the J call TRBJ2-1; TRBD1 matches 10 bases. Germline V gives CDR1 MRHNA, CDR2 SNTAGT. V shed 3 bases and J 5 bases; nucleotides not matched to a gene: 4. This CDR3 is built from 15 residues. The CDR3 loop reads CASSDGTGVDNEQFF. The CDR3, as DNA: TGTGCCAGCAGTGATGGGACAGGGGTGGACAATGAGCAGTTCTTC.

This chain links TRBV6-5 with TRBJ2-7; TRBD1 aligns across 7 bases. CDR3 size: 14 residues. CDR1 and CDR2 from the germline V gene are MNHEY and SVGAGI. The trim removed 7 bases at V and 0 bases at J, leaving 6 bases unmatched. DNA of the CDR3: TGTGCCAGCAAGGAGACAGGGATCTCCTACGAGCAGTACTTC. It encodes CASKETGISYEQYF.

The J gene is TRBJ2-3, the V gene TRBV5-1; TRBD1 aligns across 7 bases. There are 15 residues in the CDR3. V shed 0 bases, J shed 1 base, and the junction held 2 bases outside the gene matches. CDR1 is SGHRS, CDR2 YFSETQ, per germline. CDR3 nucleotide sequence: TGCGCCAGCAGCTTGGATACAGGGGGCACAGATACGCAGTATTTT. This codes for CASSLDTGGTDTQYF.

V and J are TRBV7-9 and TRBJ2-7, with 7 bases aligning to TRBD2. The CDR3 is 13 residues long. Germline CDR1 SEHNR, CDR2 FQNEAQ (reference sequence). Trimming cost V 6 bases and J 2 bases; bases outside gene matches: 4. DNA of the CDR3: TGTGCCAGCAGACCCGGGGGGACCTACGAGCAGTACTTC. It is translated as CASRPGGTYEQYF. Using reference TRBV7-9 and TRBJ2-7 for the parts outside the CDR3, the full variable domain is DTGVSQNPRHKITKRGQNVTFRCDPISEHNRLYWYRQTLGQGPEFLTYFQNEAQLEKSRLLSDRFSAERPKGSFSTLEIQRTEQGDSAMYLCASRPGGTYEQYFGPGTRLTVT.

The chain carries TRBV18 and TRBJ1-4; D not certain. CDR1 and CDR2 (germline): KGHSH, LQKENI. The CDR3 is 14 residues long. Trimming shortened V by 6 bases and J by 8 bases, and 16 bases separated the two germline ends. The CDR3 DNA reads TGTGCCAGCTCTGGGCCCCCGGCGGGGGAAAAACTGTTTTTT. Encoded protein: CASSGPPAGEKLFF.